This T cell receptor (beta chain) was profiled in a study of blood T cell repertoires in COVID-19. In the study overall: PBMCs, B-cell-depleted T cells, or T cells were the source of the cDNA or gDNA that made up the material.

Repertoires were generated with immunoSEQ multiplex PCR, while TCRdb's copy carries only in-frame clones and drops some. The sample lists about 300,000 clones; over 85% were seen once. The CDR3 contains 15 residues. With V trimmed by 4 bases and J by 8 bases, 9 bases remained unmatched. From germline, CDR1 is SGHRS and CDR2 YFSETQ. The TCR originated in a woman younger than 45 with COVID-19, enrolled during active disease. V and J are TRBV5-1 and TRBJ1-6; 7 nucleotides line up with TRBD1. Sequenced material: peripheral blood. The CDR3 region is CASSPLAGGDSPLHF. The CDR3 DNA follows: TGCGCCAGCAGCCCCCTTGCAGGGGGAGATTCACCCCTCCACTTT.